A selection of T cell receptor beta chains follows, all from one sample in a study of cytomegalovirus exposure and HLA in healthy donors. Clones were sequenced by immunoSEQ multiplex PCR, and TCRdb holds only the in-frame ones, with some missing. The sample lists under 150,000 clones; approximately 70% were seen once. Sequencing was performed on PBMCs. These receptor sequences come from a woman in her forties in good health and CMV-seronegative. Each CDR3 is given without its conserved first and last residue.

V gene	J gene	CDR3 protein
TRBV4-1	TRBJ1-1	ASSQSLNTEAF
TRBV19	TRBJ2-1	ASSHPGLAGRNYNEQF
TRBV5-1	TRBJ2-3	ASSIFGPSGSTDTQY
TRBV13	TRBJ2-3	ASSPQGAVGTDTQY
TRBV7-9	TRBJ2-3	ASSLIIRLAGTTDTQY
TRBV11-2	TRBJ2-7	ASSLGYYEQY
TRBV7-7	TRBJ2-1	ASSLGVLNEQF
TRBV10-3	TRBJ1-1	ATDSGDTEAF
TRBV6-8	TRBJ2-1	ASSYSIREGPVCQF
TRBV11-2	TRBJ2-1	ASSPQGVEQF
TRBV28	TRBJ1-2	ASSLAGTGNGYT
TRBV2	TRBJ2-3	ASTLAPDTQY
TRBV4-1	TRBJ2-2	ASSQSMGQGNTGELF
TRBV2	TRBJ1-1	ASSDTGNTEAF
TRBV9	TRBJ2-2	ASSIVGLAETGELF
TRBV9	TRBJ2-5	ASSVIGTEEETQY
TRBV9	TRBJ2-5	ASSVGGPIAGKQETQY
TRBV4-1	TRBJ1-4	ASSQGQAPNEKLF
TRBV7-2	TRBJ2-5	ASSLQSGGAETQY
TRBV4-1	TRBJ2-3	ASSQVGGLATDTQY
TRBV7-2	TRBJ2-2	ASSLAGGSGELF
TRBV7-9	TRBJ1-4	ASSSEGGKLF
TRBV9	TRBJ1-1	ASSVGGGQGLTEAF
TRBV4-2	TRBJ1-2	ASSQDLSRGYGYT
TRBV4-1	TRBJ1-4	ASSQGGGTASEKLF
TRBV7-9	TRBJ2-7	ASKTGLAGSYEQY
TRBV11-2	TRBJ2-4	ASSSTRDRGNIQY
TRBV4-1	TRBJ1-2	ASSQDSMETGGDGYT
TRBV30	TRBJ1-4	AWSPGRGEHEKLF
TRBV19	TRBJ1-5	ASEGANEPQH
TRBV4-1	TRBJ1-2	ASSQSPGAGGRGVSGGYT
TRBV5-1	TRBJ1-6	ASSLQDGNSPLH
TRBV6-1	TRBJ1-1	ASSETPNFGLDTEAF
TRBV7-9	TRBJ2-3	ASSLISGTGDTQY
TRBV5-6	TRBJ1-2	ASSFTSGSKGTYGYT
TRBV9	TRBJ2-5	ASALGLATETQY
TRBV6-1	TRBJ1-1	ASSEYRLNTEAF
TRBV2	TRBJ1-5	ASSGRTDSNQPQH
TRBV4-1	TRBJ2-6	ASSHLTGGSRDGANVLT
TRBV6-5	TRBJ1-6	ASSYGGVMYNSPLH
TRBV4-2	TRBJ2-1	ASSPSGGVYNEQF
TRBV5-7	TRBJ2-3	ASSLREELRGY
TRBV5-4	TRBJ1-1	ASSPGGTGNTEAF
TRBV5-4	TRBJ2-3	ASSGRQGASDTQY
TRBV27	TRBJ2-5	ASKLGGEQETQY
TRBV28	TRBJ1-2	ASSGTGQFVGYT
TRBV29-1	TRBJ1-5	SAGQSNQPQH
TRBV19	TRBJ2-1	ASSDSGLSSYNEQF
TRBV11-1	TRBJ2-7	ASSGLGGKSSYEQY
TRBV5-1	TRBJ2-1	ASSSAGVAHNEQF
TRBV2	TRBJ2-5	ASRAGTSGGAQETQY
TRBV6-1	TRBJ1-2	ASSEAGGGYT
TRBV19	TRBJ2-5	ASSPGGSGEQETQY
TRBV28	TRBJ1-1	ASSLRAAAGGQTEAF